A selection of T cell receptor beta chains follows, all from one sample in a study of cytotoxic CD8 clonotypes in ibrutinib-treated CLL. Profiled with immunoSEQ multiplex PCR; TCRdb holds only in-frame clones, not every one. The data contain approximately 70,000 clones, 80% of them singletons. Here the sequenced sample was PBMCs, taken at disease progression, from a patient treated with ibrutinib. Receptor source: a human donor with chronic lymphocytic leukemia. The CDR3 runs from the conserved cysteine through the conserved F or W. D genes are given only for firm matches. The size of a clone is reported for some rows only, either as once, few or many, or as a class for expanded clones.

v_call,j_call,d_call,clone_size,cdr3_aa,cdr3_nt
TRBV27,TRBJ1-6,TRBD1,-,CASSSRTGGPLHF,TGTGCCAGCAGTTCAAGGACAGGGGGACCCCTCCACTTT
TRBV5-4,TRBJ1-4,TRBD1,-,CASSLRQGRPNEKLFF,TGTGCCAGCAGCTTGAGACAGGGGCGACCTAATGAAAAACTGTTTTTT
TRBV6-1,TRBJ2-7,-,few,CASSVLWPDSYEQYF,TGTGCCAGCAGTGTGCTTTGGCCAGACTCCTACGAGCAGTACTTC
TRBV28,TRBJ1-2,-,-,CASSPRHPYGYTF,TGTGCCAGCAGTCCCAGACACCCGTATGGCTACACCTTC
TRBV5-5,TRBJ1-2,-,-,CASSLAASNYGYTF,TGTGCCAGCAGCTTGGCAGCGTCTAACTATGGCTACACCTTC
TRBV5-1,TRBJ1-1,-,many,CASSLGLEAFF,TGCGCCAGCAGCTTAGGCCTTGAAGCTTTCTTT
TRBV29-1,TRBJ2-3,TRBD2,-,CSVDIWGSVSGGSDTQYF,TGCAGCGTTGATATCTGGGGAAGTGTGAGCGGGGGATCAGATACGCAGTATTTT
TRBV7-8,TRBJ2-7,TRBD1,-,CASSSDRDRFDSYEQYF,TGTGCCAGCAGCTCAGACAGGGACAGGTTTGACTCCTACGAGCAGTACTTC
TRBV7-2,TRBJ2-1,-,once,CASSLYRCQFF,TGTGCCAGCAGCTTGTACCGGTGTCAGTTCTTC
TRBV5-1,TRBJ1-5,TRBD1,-,CASSLETGLRNQPQHF,TGCGCCAGCAGCTTGGAGACAGGGCTGAGGAATCAGCCCCAGCATTTT
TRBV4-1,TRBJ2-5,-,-,CASSQGLETQYF,TGCGCCAGCAGCCAAGGATTGGAGACCCAGTACTTC
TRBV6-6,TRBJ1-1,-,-,CASSYPLGNTEAFF,TGTGCCAGCAGTTACCCCCTGGGGAACACTGAAGCTTTCTTT
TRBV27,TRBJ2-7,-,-,CASSLGVIGVEQYF,TGTGCCAGCAGTTTGGGGGTTATAGGGGTCGAGCAGTACTTC
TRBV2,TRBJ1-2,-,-,CASSAPRSTGNF,TGTGCCAGCAGTGCCCCGCGGTCGACAGGAAACTTC
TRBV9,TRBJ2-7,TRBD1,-,CASSVDPGQTYEQYF,TGTGCCAGCAGCGTCGATCCGGGACAGACCTACGAGCAGTACTTC
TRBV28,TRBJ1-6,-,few,CASSTGFGGSPLHF,TGTGCCAGCAGCACAGGCTTTGGAGGTTCACCCCTCCACTTT
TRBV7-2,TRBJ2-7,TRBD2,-,CASSLADWLAAVEQYF,TGTGCCAGCAGCTTAGCCGACTGGCTAGCGGCGGTGGAGCAGTACTTC
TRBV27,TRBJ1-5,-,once,CASSPGGVKNQPQHF,TGTGCCAGCAGTCCCGGAGGGGTCAAGAATCAGCCCCAGCATTTT
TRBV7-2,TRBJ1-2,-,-,CASSLARYGYGYTF,TGTGCCAGCAGCTTAGCGCGATACGGGTATGGCTACACCTTC
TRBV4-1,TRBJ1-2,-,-,CASSQGTLYGYTF,TGCGCCAGCAGCCAGGGGACACTATACGGCTACACCTTC
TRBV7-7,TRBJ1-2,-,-,CASPPQGNPYGYTF,TGTGCCAGCCCCCCCCAAGGGAACCCCTATGGCTACACCTTC
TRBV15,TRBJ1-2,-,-,CATSRDSGTFYGYTF,TGTGCCACCAGCAGAGATTCCGGGACTTTCTATGGCTACACCTTC
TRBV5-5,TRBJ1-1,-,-,CASSLEGHTEAFF,TGTGCCAGCAGCTTGGAGGGGCACACTGAAGCTTTCTTT
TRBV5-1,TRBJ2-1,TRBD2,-,CASSATSGNYNEQFF,TGCGCCAGCAGCGCGACTAGCGGGAACTACAATGAGCAGTTCTTC
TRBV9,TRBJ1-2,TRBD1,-,CASSQGQNYGYTF,TGTGCCAGCAGCCAGGGACAGAACTATGGCTACACCTTC
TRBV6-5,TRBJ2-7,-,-,CASSYPDRLYEQYF,TGTGCCAGCAGTTACCCCGACAGACTCTACGAGCAGTACTTC
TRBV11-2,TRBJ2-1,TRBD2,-,CASRVTSGLEGNEQFF,TGTGCCAGCAGAGTTACAAGCGGACTAGAGGGCAATGAGCAGTTCTTC